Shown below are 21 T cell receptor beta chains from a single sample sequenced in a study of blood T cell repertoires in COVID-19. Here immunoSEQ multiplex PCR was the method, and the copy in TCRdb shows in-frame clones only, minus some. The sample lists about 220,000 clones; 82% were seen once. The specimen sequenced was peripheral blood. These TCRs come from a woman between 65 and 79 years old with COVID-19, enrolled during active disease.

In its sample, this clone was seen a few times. CDR3 protein: CASSFRDRVGNEQFF. CDR3 coding DNA: TGCGCCAGCAGCTTCCGGGACAGGGTCGGGAATGAGCAGTTCTTC. The chain uses TRBV5-1 and TRBJ2-1, with 9 bases matching TRBD1. CDR3 length: 15 residues. CDR1 and CDR2 from the germline V gene are SGHRS and YFSETQ. Trimming cost V 2 bases and J 7 bases; bases outside gene matches: 7.

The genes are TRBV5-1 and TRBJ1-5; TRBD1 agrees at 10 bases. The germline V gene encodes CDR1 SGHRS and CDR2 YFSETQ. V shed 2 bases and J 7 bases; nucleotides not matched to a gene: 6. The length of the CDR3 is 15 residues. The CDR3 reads CASSFGTGDGQPQHF. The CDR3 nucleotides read TGCGCCAGCAGCTTTGGGACAGGGGATGGCCAGCCCCAGCATTTT.

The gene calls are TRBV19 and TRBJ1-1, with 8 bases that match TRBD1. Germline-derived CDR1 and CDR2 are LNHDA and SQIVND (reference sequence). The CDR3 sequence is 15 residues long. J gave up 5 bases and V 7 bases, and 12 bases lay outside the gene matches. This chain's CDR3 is CASKREGRGPTEAFF. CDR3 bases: TGTGCCAGTAAAAGAGAAGGCAGGGGGCCGACTGAAGCTTTCTTT.

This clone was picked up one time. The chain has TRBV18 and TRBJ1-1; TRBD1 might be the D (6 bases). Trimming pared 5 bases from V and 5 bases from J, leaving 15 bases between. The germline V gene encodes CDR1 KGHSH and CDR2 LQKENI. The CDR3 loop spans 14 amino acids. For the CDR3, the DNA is TGTGCCAGCTCATATCTACAGGGTAGGACTGAAGCTTTCTTT. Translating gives CASSYLQGRTEAFF.

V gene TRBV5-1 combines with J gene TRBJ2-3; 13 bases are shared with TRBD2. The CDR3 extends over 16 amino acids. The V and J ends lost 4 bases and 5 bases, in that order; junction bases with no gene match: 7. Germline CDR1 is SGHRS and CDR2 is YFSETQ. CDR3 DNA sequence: TGCGCCAGCAGCCTCGGACTAGCGGGAGCCAAAGATACGCAGTATTTT. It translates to CASSLGLAGAKDTQYF.

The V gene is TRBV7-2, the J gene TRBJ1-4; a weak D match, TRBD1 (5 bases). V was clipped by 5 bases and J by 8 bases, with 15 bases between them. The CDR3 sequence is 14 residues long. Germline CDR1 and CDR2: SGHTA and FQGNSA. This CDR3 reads CASSQVGPWEKLFF. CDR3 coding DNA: TGTGCCAGCAGCCAAGTGGGGCCTTGGGAAAAACTGTTTTTT.

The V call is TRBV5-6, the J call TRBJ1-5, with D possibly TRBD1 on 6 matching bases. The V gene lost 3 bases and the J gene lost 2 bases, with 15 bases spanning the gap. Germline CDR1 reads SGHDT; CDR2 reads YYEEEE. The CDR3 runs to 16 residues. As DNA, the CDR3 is TGTGCCAGCAGCTGGGGCGGGGGGCTAGGCAATCAGCCCCAGCATTTT. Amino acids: CASSWGGGLGNQPQHF. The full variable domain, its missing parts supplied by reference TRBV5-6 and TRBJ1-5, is DAGVTQSPTHLIKTRGQQVTLRCSPKSGHDTVSWYQQALGQGPQFIFQYYEEEERQRGNFPDRFSGHQFPNYSSELNVNALLLGDSALYLCASSWGGGLGNQPQHFGDGTRLSIL.

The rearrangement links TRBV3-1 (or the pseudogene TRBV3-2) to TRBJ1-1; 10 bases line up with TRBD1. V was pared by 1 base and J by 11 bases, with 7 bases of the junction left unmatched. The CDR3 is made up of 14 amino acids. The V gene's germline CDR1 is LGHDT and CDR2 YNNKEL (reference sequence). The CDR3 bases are TGTGCCAGCAGCCAAGCAGGACAGGGGGTTCGTGCTTTCTTT. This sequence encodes CASSQAGQGVRAFF.

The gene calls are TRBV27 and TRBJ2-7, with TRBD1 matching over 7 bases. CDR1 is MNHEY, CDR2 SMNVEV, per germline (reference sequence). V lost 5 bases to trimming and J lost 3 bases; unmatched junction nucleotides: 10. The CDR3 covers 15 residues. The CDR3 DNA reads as TGTGCCAGCAGTCGAACCAACAGGGGAAACTACGAGCAGTACTTC. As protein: CASSRTNRGNYEQYF.

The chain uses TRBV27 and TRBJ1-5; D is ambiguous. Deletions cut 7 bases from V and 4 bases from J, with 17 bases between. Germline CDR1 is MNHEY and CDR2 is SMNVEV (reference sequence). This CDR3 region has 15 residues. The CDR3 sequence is CASTLTGSGNQPQHF. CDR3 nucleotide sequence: TGTGCCAGCACTCTAACGGGGAGCGGTAATCAGCCCCAGCATTTT.

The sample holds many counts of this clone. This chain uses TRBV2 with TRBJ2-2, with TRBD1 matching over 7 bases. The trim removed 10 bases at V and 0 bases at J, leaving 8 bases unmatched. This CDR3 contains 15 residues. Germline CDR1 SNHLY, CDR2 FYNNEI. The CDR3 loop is CAIDTGTANTGELFF. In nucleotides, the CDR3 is TGTGCCATCGATACCGGGACAGCGAACACCGGGGAGCTGTTTTTT.

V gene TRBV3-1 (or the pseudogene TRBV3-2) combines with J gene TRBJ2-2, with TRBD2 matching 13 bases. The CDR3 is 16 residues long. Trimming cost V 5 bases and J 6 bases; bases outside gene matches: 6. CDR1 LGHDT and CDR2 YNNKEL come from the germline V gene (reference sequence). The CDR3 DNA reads TGTGCCAGCAGCGGTGGACTAGCGGGAGAGTCCGGGGAGCTGTTTTTT. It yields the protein CASSGGLAGESGELFF.

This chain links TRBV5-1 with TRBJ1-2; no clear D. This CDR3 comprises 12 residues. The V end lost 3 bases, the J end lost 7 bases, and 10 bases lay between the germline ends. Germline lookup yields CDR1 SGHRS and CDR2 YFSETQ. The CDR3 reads CASSSSWAGYTF. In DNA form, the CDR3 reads TGCGCCAGCAGCTCATCCTGGGCTGGCTACACCTTC.

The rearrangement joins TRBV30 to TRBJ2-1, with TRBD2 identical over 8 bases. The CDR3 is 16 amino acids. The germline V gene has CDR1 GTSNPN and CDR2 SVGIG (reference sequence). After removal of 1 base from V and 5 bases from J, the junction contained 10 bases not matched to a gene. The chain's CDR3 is CAWSGLAGKGNNEQFF. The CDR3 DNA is TGTGCCTGGAGTGGGTTAGCGGGAAAAGGGAACAATGAGCAGTTCTTC.

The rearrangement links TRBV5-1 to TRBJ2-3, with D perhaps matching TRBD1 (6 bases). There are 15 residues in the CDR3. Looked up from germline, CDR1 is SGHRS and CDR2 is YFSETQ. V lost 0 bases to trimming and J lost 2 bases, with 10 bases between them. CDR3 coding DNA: TGCGCCAGCAGCTTGGTTGGACAGCACACAGATACGCAGTATTTT. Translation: CASSLVGQHTDTQYF.

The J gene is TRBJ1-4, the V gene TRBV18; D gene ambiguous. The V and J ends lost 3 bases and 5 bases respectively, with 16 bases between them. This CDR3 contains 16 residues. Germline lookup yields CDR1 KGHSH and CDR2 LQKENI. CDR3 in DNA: TGTGCCAGCTCACCGCTTGTGGCACGGGAAAATGAAAAACTGTTTTTT. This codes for CASSPLVARENEKLFF.

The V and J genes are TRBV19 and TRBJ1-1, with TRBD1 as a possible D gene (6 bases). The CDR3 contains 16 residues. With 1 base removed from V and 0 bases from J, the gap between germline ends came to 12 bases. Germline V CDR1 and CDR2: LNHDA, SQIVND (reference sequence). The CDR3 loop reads CASSIGTAPLNTEAFF. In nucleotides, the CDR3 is TGTGCCAGTAGTATAGGGACAGCCCCCCTGAACACTGAAGCTTTCTTT.

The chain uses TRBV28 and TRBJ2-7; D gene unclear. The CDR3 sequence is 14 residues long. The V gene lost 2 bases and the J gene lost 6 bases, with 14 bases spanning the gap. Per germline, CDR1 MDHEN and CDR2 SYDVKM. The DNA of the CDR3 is TGTGCCAGCAGTTTAAGGCAGGCCGTCGGCGAGCAGTACTTC. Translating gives CASSLRQAVGEQYF.

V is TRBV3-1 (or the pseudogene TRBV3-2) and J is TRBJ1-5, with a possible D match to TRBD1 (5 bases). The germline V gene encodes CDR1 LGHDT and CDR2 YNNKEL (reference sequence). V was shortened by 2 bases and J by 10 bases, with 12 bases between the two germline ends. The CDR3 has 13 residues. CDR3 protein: CASSQSGNTPQHF. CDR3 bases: TGTGCCAGCAGCCAATCAGGGAATACACCCCAGCATTTT.

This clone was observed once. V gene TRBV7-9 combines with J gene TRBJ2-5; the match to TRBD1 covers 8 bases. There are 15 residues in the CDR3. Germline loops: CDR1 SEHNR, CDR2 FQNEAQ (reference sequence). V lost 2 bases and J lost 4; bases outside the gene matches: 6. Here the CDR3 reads CASSLFQGATETQYF. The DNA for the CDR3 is TGTGCCAGCAGCTTATTTCAGGGGGCGACAGAGACCCAGTACTTC. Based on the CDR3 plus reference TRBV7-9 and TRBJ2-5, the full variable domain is DTGVSQNPRHKITKRGQNVTFRCDPISEHNRLYWYRQTLGQGPEFLTYFQNEAQLEKSRLLSDRFSAERPKGSFSTLEIQRTEQGDSAMYLCASSLFQGATETQYFGPGTRLLVL.

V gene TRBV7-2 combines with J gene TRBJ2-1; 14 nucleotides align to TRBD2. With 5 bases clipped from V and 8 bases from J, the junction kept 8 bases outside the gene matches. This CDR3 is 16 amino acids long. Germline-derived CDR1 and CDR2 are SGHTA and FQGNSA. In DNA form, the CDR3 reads TGTGCCAGCAGCCTGAGACTAGCGGGAGGGCCTCATGAGCAGTTCTTC. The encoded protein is CASSLRLAGGPHEQFF.